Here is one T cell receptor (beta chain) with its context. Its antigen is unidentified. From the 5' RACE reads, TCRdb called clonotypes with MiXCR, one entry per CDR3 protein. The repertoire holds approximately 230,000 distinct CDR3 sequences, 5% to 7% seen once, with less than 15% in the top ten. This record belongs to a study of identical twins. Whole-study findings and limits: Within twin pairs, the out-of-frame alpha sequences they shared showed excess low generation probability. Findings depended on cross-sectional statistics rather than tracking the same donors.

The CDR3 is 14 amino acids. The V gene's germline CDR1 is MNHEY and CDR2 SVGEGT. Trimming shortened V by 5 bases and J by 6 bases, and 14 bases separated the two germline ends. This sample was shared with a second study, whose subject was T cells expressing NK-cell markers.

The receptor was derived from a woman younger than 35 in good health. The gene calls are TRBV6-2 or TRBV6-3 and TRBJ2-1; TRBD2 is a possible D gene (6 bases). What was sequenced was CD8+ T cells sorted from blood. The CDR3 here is CASSLGGTGNEQFF. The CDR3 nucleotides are TGTGCCAGCAGTCTGGGCGGGACGGGCAATGAGCAGTTCTTC.